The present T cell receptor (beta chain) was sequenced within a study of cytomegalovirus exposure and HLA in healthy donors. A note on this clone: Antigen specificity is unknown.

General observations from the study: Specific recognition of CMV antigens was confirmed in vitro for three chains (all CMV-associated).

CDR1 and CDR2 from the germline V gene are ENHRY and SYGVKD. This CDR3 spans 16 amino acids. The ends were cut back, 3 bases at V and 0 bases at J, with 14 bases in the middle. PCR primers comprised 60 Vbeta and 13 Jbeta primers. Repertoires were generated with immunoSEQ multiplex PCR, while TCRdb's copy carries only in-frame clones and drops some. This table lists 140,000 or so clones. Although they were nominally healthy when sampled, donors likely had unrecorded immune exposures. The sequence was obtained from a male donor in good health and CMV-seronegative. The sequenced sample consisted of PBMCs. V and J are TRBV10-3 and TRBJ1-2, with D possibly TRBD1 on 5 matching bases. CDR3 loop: CAISETDRGSNYGYTF. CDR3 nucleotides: TGTGCCATCAGTGAAACCGATCGGGGGTCTAACTATGGCTACACCTTC.